The 14 T cell receptor beta chains below come from one sample, sequenced in a study of cytomegalovirus exposure and HLA in healthy donors. Amplification used 60 Vbeta primers and 13 Jbeta primers. Method: immunoSEQ multiplex PCR; TCRdb's copy keeps in-frame clones and lacks some. The sample includes 150,000 to 200,000 clones, approximately 82% of them seen just once. Sequencing was performed on PBMCs. The receptors were sampled from a woman aged 18-29 years in good health and CMV-seropositive.

This clone was picked up a small number of times. The rearrangement links TRBV7-2 to TRBJ2-3; no reliable D call. Trimming stripped 2 bases from V and 4 bases from J, with 7 bases between. Germline assignment: CDR1 SGHTA and CDR2 FQGNSA. CDR3 length: 13 residues. The CDR3 coding sequence is TGTGCCAGCAGCTTAATTAGCCCAGATACGCAGTATTTT. Translating gives CASSLISPDTQYF.

This chain joins TRBV2 and TRBJ1-1; perhaps TRBD1 as D (6 bases). V lost 11 bases and J lost 1, with 17 bases in between. CDR3 size: 14 residues. CDR1 is SNHLY, CDR2 FYNNEI, per germline. CDR3 loop: CAAWFRGQNTEAFF. CDR3 coding DNA: TGTGCCGCTTGGTTTCGGGGACAGAACACTGAAGCTTTCTTT. Full variable domain (outside the CDR3, taken from reference TRBV2 and TRBJ1-1): EPEVTQTPSHQVTQMGQEVILRCVPISNHLYFYWYRQILGQKVEFLVSFYNNEISEKSEIFDDQFSVERPDGSNFTLKIRSTKLEDSAMYFCAAWFRGQNTEAFFGQGTRLTVV.

The chain combines TRBV9 with TRBJ2-7; D is unclear. Germline V gene data show CDR1 as SGDLS and CDR2 as YYNGEE. V was pared by 1 base and J by 2 bases, with 16 bases between. The CDR3 has 16 amino acids. The CDR3 protein is CASSVWAIVIAYEQYF. In DNA, the CDR3 is TGTGCCAGCAGCGTATGGGCTATTGTAATCGCCTACGAGCAGTACTTC.

The chain is built from TRBV19 and TRBJ2-2, with unresolved D. Germline V gene data show CDR1 as LNHDA and CDR2 as SQIVND (reference sequence). Trimming cost V 7 bases and J 6 bases, with 12 bases left between them. The CDR3 totals 13 residues. The CDR3 here is CASMPQRSGELFF. CDR3 in DNA: TGTGCCAGTATGCCTCAGCGATCCGGGGAGCTGTTTTTT. The full variable domain, completed using reference TRBV19 and TRBJ2-2, is DGGITQSPKYLFRKEGQNVTLSCEQNLNHDAMYWYRQDPGQGLRLIYYSQIVNDFQKGDIAEGYSVSREKKESFPLTVTSAQKNPTAFYLCASMPQRSGELFFGEGSRLTVL.

The genes are TRBV25-1 and TRBJ2-3, with 8 bases that match TRBD1. Germline V gene data show CDR1 as MGHDK and CDR2 as SYGVNS. With 5 bases clipped from V and 3 bases from J, the junction kept 10 bases outside the gene matches. The CDR3 runs to 16 residues. For the CDR3, the DNA is TGTGCCAGCAGTCCTGGGACAGGTAGGGGGACAGATACGCAGTATTTT. Its protein product is CASSPGTGRGTDTQYF.

This chain connects TRBV5-1 to TRBJ2-7; 8 bases align to TRBD2. The germline CDR1 and CDR2 sequences are SGHRS and YFSETQ. With 0 bases clipped from V and 2 bases from J, the junction kept 7 bases outside the gene matches. There are 16 residues in the CDR3. The CDR3 DNA reads TGCGCCAGCAGCTTGGGCAGCGGGGGCCATACCTACGAGCAGTACGTC. This gives the protein CASSLGSGGHTYEQYV.

V and J are TRBV5-1 and TRBJ2-7; perhaps TRBD1 as D (6 bases). The V and J ends lost 0 bases and 3 bases respectively, with 16 bases between them. The CDR3 has 16 amino acids. CDR1 SGHRS and CDR2 YFSETQ come from the germline V gene. The CDR3 loop is CASSLDNNRVIYEQYF. CDR3 coding DNA: TGCGCCAGCAGCTTGGATAATAACAGGGTGATCTACGAGCAGTACTTC.

The V call is TRBV27, the J call TRBJ2-7, with 8 bases aligning to TRBD2. The CDR3 extends over 15 amino acids. The V and J ends lost 4 bases and 0 bases, in that order; junction bases with no gene match: 5. Germline-derived CDR1 and CDR2 are MNHEY and SMNVEV (reference sequence). The CDR3 region has the DNA TGTGCCAGCAGTTACGGGGGGGGCAGCTCCTACGAGCAGTACGTC. This encodes CASSYGGGSSYEQYV.

V and J are TRBV4-1 and TRBJ1-2; TRBD1 matches 7 bases. Germline values: CDR1 MGHRA, CDR2 YSYEKL. The trim removed 5 bases at V and 4 bases at J, leaving 13 bases unmatched. The CDR3 spans 16 residues. The CDR3 protein is CASSGRQGRTPYGYTF. Here the CDR3 DNA reads TGCGCCAGCAGCGGCCGACAGGGCCGAACCCCCTATGGCTACACCTTC.

V and J are TRBV11-2 and TRBJ1-2; 8 bases map to TRBD1. The CDR3 is made up of 15 amino acids. CDR1 and CDR2 from the germline V gene are SGHAT and FQNNGV. V shed 5 bases and J 3 bases; nucleotides not matched to a gene: 8. CDR3 sequence reads: CASSRPDREYYGYTF. The CDR3 DNA reads as TGTGCCAGCAGCAGGCCGGACAGGGAATACTATGGCTACACCTTC.

The V call is TRBV28, the J call TRBJ1-6, with D perhaps matching TRBD1 (5 bases). Germline V lookup: CDR1 MDHEN, CDR2 SYDVKM. The CDR3 has 12 residues. With 6 bases removed from V and 8 bases from J, the gap between germline ends came to 8 bases. In nucleotides, the CDR3 is TGTGCCAGCAGAGAACAGGATTCACCCCTCCACTTT. Its protein is CASREQDSPLHF.

The rearrangement joins TRBV9 to TRBJ2-1, with a weak D call TRBD2 (5 bases). Germline V gives CDR1 SGDLS, CDR2 YYNGEE. The V end lost 3 bases, the J end lost 7 bases, and 17 bases lay between the germline ends. The CDR3 length is 15 residues. The CDR3 bases are TGTGCCAGCAGCGCCAGATACCCCTCGGGGAATGAGCAGTTCTTC. Its protein is CASSARYPSGNEQFF. The whole variable domain, filled in from reference TRBV9 and TRBJ2-1, reads DSGVTQTPKHLITATGQRVTLRCSPRSGDLSVYWYQQSLDQGLQFLIQYYNGEERAKGNILERFSAQQFPDLHSELNLSSLELGDSALYFCASSARYPSGNEQFFGPGTRLTVL.

The chain couples TRBV6-5 to TRBJ2-5, with TRBD2 matching 9 bases. Trimming took 0 bases from V and 9 from J; bases not matched to a gene: 2. The CDR3 loop spans 13 amino acids. Germline assignment: CDR1 MNHEY and CDR2 SVGAGI. The CDR3 DNA reads as TGTGCCAGCAGTTACTCGGCGGGGGGGCCCCAGTACTTC. Its protein product is CASSYSAGGPQYF.

The genes are TRBV27 and TRBJ2-1, with TRBD2 matching 9 bases. This CDR3 spans 18 amino acids. Germline-derived CDR1 and CDR2 are MNHEY and SMNVEV (reference sequence). V shed 2 bases and J 6 bases; nucleotides not matched to a gene: 14. The chain's CDR3 is CASSLNWASGVTGNEQFF. The CDR3 bases are TGTGCCAGCAGTTTAAATTGGGCTAGCGGGGTAACGGGCAATGAGCAGTTCTTC.